The 11 T cell receptor beta chains given below trace back to one sample, sequenced in a study of OX40 agonist ivuxolimab in advanced cancers. TCRdb's table, derived via immunoSEQ multiplex PCR, lists solely in-frame clones and lacks some. The sample yields 60,000 or so clones, roughly 84% seen once. The sample consisted of CD4+ or CD8+ T cells sorted from blood, taken in a trial of the OX40 agonist ivuxolimab. The receptors derive from an adult with an advanced solid tumor such as melanoma, head and neck, liver or kidney cancer.

This clone has just one count. The chain links TRBV19 to TRBJ2-7; D is perhaps TRBD2 (6 bases). Germline V gene sequence: CDR1 LNHDA, CDR2 SQIVND (reference sequence). The ends were cut back, 4 bases at V and 6 bases at J, with 10 bases in the middle. This CDR3 region has 12 residues. CDR3 residues: CASSKRRGEQYF. The CDR3 DNA follows: TGTGCCAGTAGTAAACGGAGGGGCGAGCAGTACTTC.

This chain uses TRBV19 with TRBJ1-2, with D hard to call. The CDR3 runs 10 residues. V was pared by 7 bases and J by 5 bases, with 5 bases between. Looked up from germline, CDR1 is LNHDA and CDR2 is SQIVND (reference sequence). The CDR3 loop reads CASKGYGYTF. In nucleotides, the CDR3 is TGTGCCAGTAAGGGATATGGCTACACCTTC.

The rearrangement links TRBV19 to TRBJ2-6, with 8 bases lining up with TRBD1. Germline values: CDR1 LNHDA, CDR2 SQIVND (reference sequence). V trimming: 5 bases; J trimming: 2 bases; junction bases outside the gene matches: 8. The CDR3 contains 17 residues. CDR3 coding DNA: TGTGCCAGTAGTTCTCGGACAGGGTCCCCTGGGGCCAACGTCCTGACTTTC. Its translation: CASSSRTGSPGANVLTF.

The chain is built from TRBV18 and TRBJ1-3, with TRBD1 as a possible D gene (5 bases). Germline V gene lookup returns CDR1 KGHSH and CDR2 LQKENI. V gave up 0 bases and J gave up 2 bases, with 8 bases separating them. The CDR3 consists of 15 residues. CDR3 region: CASSPPGGAGNTIYF. DNA for the CDR3: TGTGCCAGCTCACCACCCGGGGGGGCTGGAAACACCATATATTTT.

The chain has TRBV7-9 and TRBJ2-7; 8 bases are a match to TRBD2. V trimming: 5 bases; J trimming: 0 bases; junction bases outside the gene matches: 3. Germline lookup yields CDR1 SEHNR and CDR2 FQNEAQ (reference sequence). The CDR3 covers 14 residues. The CDR3 loop reads CASSPSGLSYEQYF. For the CDR3, the DNA is TGTGCCAGCAGCCCTAGCGGGCTCTCCTACGAGCAGTACTTC. Full variable domain (rest looked up from reference TRBV7-9 and TRBJ2-7): DTGVSQNPRHKITKRGQNVTFRCDPISEHNRLYWYRQTLGQGPEFLTYFQNEAQLEKSRLLSDRFSAERPKGSFSTLEIQRTEQGDSAMYLCASSPSGLSYEQYFGPGTRLTVT.

The J gene is TRBJ1-2, the V gene TRBV5-1; 10 bases align to TRBD1. The CDR3 covers 14 residues. CDR1 SGHRS and CDR2 YFSETQ come from the germline V gene. With V trimmed by 1 base and J by 6 bases, 3 bases remained unmatched. This CDR3 reads CASSLPGTGDGYTF. DNA of the CDR3: TGCGCCAGCAGCTTGCCTGGGACAGGGGATGGCTACACCTTC.

The chain couples TRBV6-1 to TRBJ1-6; 9 bases are shared with TRBD1. Germline lookup yields CDR1 MNHNS and CDR2 SASEGT. The CDR3 is made up of 15 amino acids. Trimming took 5 bases from V and 7 from J; bases not matched to a gene: 6. The CDR3 nucleotides are TGTGCCAGCAGTTTCACGGGACAGGGAAATTCACCCCTCCACTTT. The encoded protein is CASSFTGQGNSPLHF.

This clone is a singleton in its sample. This chain uses TRBV5-1 with TRBJ2-1, with D tentatively TRBD1 (6 bases). The germline CDR1 and CDR2 sequences are SGHRS and YFSETQ. This CDR3 spans 16 amino acids. V shed 1 base and J shed 9 bases, with 20 bases lying between them. The CDR3: CASSLTLARGITEQFF. The CDR3 nucleotides are TGCGCCAGCAGCTTGACTTTGGCCAGGGGCATAACTGAGCAGTTCTTC. Combining the CDR3 with reference TRBV5-1 and TRBJ2-1 gives the whole variable domain KAGVTQTPRYLIKTRGQQVTLSCSPISGHRSVSWYQQTPGQGLQFLFEYFSETQRNKGNFPGRFSGRQFSNSRSEMNVSTLELGDSALYLCASSLTLARGITEQFFGPGTRLTVL.

This chain links TRBV7-2 with TRBJ1-2; possible D gene TRBD1, 5 bases. Between the trimmed V and J ends, which lost 5 bases and 6 bases, there was a span of 16 bases. The length of the CDR3 is 14 residues. Per the germline V gene, CDR1 is SGHTA and CDR2 is FQGNSA. In nucleotides, the CDR3 is TGTGCCAGCAGCCGAGCCGGGCAGGGTGATGGCTACACCTTC. Residues: CASSRAGQGDGYTF.

About this clone: An end of the junction differs from the germline gene, which may be a read error. The V call is TRBV7-3, the J call TRBJ2-2; D is undetermined. CDR1 and CDR2 from the germline V gene are SGHTA and FQGTGA. CDR3 length: 15 residues. CDR3 sequence reads: CASSLTTANTGELFF. In DNA, the CDR3 is TGTGCCAGCAGCCTAACAACCGCGAACACCGGGGAGCTGTTTTTT.

In this sample, this clone turned up once. The chain joins TRBV28 to TRBJ1-1; D is perhaps TRBD1 (5 bases). CDR1 MDHEN and CDR2 SYDVKM come from the germline V gene. V was pared by 5 bases and J by 4 bases, with 14 bases between. CDR3 size: 14 residues. The CDR3 loop is CASSPRGGVTEAFF. The DNA of the CDR3 is TGTGCCAGCAGTCCCCGCGGGGGGGTCACTGAAGCTTTCTTT.